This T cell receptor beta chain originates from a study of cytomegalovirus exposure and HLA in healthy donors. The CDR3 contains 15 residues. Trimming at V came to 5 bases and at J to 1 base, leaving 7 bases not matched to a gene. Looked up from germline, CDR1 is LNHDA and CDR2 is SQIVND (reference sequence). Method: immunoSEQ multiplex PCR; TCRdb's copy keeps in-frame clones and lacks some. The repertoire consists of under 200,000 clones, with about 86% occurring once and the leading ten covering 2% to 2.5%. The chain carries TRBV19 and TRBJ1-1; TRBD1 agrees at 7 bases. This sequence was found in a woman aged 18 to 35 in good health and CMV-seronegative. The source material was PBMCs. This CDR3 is CASSPGQTTNTEAFF. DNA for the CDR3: TGTGCCAGTAGTCCGGGACAGACTACGAACACTGAAGCTTTCTTT.